The rows below give T cell receptor beta chains drawn from one sample of a study of Ad26.COV2.S vaccination and SARS-CoV-2 variants. The data were produced by immunoSEQ multiplex PCR, yet TCRdb's version contains in-frame clones alone and is incomplete. This sample has approximately 300,000 clones, with approximately 86% found just once. Sequenced here: peripheral blood, sampled in a trial of Ad26.COV2.S vaccine versus placebo. These receptors were collected from a person aged 18-65 years who received the Ad26.COV2.S COVID-19 vaccine or a placebo. Each CDR3 is given with its conserved first and last residue. The D gene is left open where the match is weak. The size of a clone is reported for some rows only, either as once, few or many, or as a class for expanded clones.

13,NA,TRBJ2-5,TRBV9,few,TGTGCCAGCAGCTATACCACACGGGAGACCCAGTACTTC,CASSYTTRETQYF
13,NA,TRBJ1-2,TRBV7-2,NA,TGTGCCAGCAGCTTAGCTGGGGCCTATGGCTACACCTTC,CASSLAGAYGYTF
15,NA,TRBJ2-1,TRBV7-2,NA,TGTGCCAGCAGCTCGGCCAGATCTTCCTACAATGAGCAGTTCTTC,CASSSARSSYNEQFF
15,NA,TRBJ1-6,TRBV20-1,NA,TGCAGTGCTAGTGAACAGGTGGGAATTCGTTCACCCCTCCACTTT,CSASEQVGIRSPLHF
15,NA,TRBJ2-6,TRBV6-2/TRBV6-3,once,TGTGCCAGCAGTCCCCAAGGAACTGGGGCCAACGTCCTGACTTTC,CASSPQGTGANVLTF
13,TRBD1,TRBJ1-2,TRBV7-2,NA,TGTGCCAGCAGCTTTAGGGGGCGAGGAGGCTACACCTTC,CASSFRGRGGYTF
13,NA,TRBJ2-3,TRBV3-1/TRBV3-2,NA,TGTGCCAGCAGCCAAGATCGACTAGTTACGCAGTATTTT,CASSQDRLVTQYF
16,NA,TRBJ2-1,TRBV6-5,NA,TGTGCCAGCAGTTTGTCCGGGACAATGACTGGGAATGAGCAGTTCTTC,CASSLSGTMTGNEQFF
13,NA,TRBJ1-6,TRBV18,NA,TGTGCCAGCTCATCCTCTGGGAGTAGACCCCTCCACTTT,CASSSSGSRPLHF
15,NA,TRBJ2-1,TRBV5-1,NA,TGCGCCAGCAGCTTAGGGGGGAGCTCCTACAATGAGCAGTTCTTC,CASSLGGSSYNEQFF
15,NA,TRBJ2-4,TRBV15,NA,TGTGCCACCAGCAGAGGCGAAGCCTCTCGGGACATTCAGTACTTC,CATSRGEASRDIQYF
15,NA,TRBJ1-2,TRBV6-2/TRBV6-3,NA,TGTGCCAGCAGTTATTGGGACTTTTCTGGCTATGGCTACACCTTC,CASSYWDFSGYGYTF
13,NA,TRBJ2-3,TRBV6-1,once,TGTGCCAGCAGTGAATACAGCACAGATACGCAGTATTTT,CASSEYSTDTQYF
14,TRBD2,TRBJ2-2,TRBV5-1,NA,TGCGCCAGCAGCCCGGCGGGGGTAACCGGGGAGCTGTTTTTT,CASSPAGVTGELFF
19,TRBD2,TRBJ2-3,TRBV7-2,NA,TGTGCCAGCAGCCCCCGACTTCGACTAGCGGGGGCCCGCACAGATACGCAGTATTTT,CASSPRLRLAGARTDTQYF
16,TRBD1,TRBJ1-1,TRBV5-1,NA,TGCGCCAGCAGCTTCCTTAATCAGGGGGCTAGCACTGAAGCTTTCTTT,CASSFLNQGASTEAFF
13,TRBD1,TRBJ2-5,TRBV6-6,NA,TGTGCCAGCATTCAGGGGGTGGAAGAGACCCAGTACTTC,CASIQGVEETQYF
15,NA,TRBJ1-2,TRBV6-5,NA,TGTGCCAGCAGTTACTTCCGGGGCAGCAACTATGGCTACACCTTC,CASSYFRGSNYGYTF
14,TRBD1,TRBJ2-5,TRBV9,NA,TGTGCCAGCAGCTCAAGGGGGCAGGGAGAGACCCAGTACTTC,CASSSRGQGETQYF
13,TRBD1,TRBJ1-2,TRBV6-6,NA,TGTGCCAGCAACCTAGGGGACAGATATGGCTACACCTTC,CASNLGDRYGYTF
16,TRBD2,TRBJ2-3,TRBV11-2,once,TGTGCCAGCAGCTTAGAGGGGCGGGGGGGCCCAGATACGCAGTATTTT,CASSLEGRGGPDTQYF
12,NA,TRBJ2-1,TRBV12-3/TRBV12-4,NA,TGTGCCAGCACACGGGTTTCCCATGAGCAGTTCTTC,CASTRVSHEQFF
17,NA,TRBJ1-2,TRBV10-3,NA,TGTGCCATCAGTGTTTCCCGGAACCGGGACCTCTTCCCGGGCTACACCTTC,CAISVSRNRDLFPGYTF
14,NA,TRBJ2-7,TRBV6-5,once,TGTGCCAGCAGGTCAGACAGGGAGGTGGGCGAGCAGTACTTC,CASRSDREVGEQYF
15,NA,TRBJ1-4,TRBV5-1,NA,TGCGCCAGCAGCTTGGCTTTGGGGAGAGGGGAAAAACTGTTTTTT,CASSLALGRGEKLFF
16,NA,TRBJ2-7,TRBV6-1,few,TGTGCCAGCAGTGAACGCCCTCGGGGTAACTCCTACGAGCAGTACTTC,CASSERPRGNSYEQYF
18,NA,TRBJ2-1,TRBV7-2,NA,TGTGCCAGCAGCGTAAACCCCCTTACGGGAAGCTCCTACAATGAGCAGTTCTTC,CASSVNPLTGSSYNEQFF
14,TRBD1,TRBJ2-7,TRBV13,NA,TGTGCCAGCAGCTTAGGCGGGACAGCCTACGAGCAGTACTTC,CASSLGGTAYEQYF
12,NA,TRBJ2-1,TRBV7-6,NA,TGTGCCAGCAGACGACATGGGGGGCGGCTGTTCTTC,CASRRHGGRLFF
14,NA,TRBJ1-3,TRBV5-1,NA,TGCGCCAGCAGCTTCGGGGACTCTGGAAACACCATATATTTT,CASSFGDSGNTIYF
14,NA,TRBJ1-1,TRBV27,NA,TGTGCCAGCAGTTTATCAACTTCCAACACTGAAGCTTTCTTT,CASSLSTSNTEAFF
13,TRBD2,TRBJ2-3,TRBV24-1,NA,TGTGCCACCAGTGCCCCGGGACTAACGACGCAGTATTTT,CATSAPGLTTQYF
12,NA,TRBJ2-1,TRBV10-2,once,TGCGCCAGCAGGCAGACAGACAATGAGCAGTTCTTC,CASRQTDNEQFF
17,NA,TRBJ1-3,TRBV3-1/TRBV3-2,NA,TGTGCCAGCAGCCAAGACTTGGTAGGGACGGGAGGAAACACCATATATTTT,CASSQDLVGTGGNTIYF
13,NA,TRBJ2-7,TRBV7-2,NA,TGTGCCAGCAGCTTAAAGCGATCCTACGAGCAGTACTTC,CASSLKRSYEQYF
14,NA,TRBJ1-1,TRBV10-3,NA,TGTGCCATCAGTGAGTCGATACGTGAGGCTGAAGCTTTCTTT,CAISESIREAEAFF
13,NA,TRBJ1-1,TRBV5-1,NA,TGCGCCAGCAGCTTGGAGGGTAGCACTGAAGCTTTCTTT,CASSLEGSTEAFF
17,NA,TRBJ1-6,TRBV7-8,NA,TGTGCCAGCAGCTTAATCGGAGGCGGCTCCTATAATTCACCCCTCCACTTT,CASSLIGGGSYNSPLHF
13,TRBD1,TRBJ2-3,TRBV11-2,NA,TGTGCCAGCAGCCCCGGGGACAGGGATACGCAGTATTTT,CASSPGDRDTQYF
14,TRBD1,TRBJ1-2,TRBV28,NA,TGTGCCAGCAGACAAGGGACAGGGAACATAGCGGACACCTTC,CASRQGTGNIADTF
12,NA,TRBJ2-7,TRBV20-1,NA,TGCAGTGCTAGTACATCGGCTTACGAGCAGTACTTC,CSASTSAYEQYF
13,NA,TRBJ1-1,TRBV3-1/TRBV3-2,NA,TGTGCCAGCAGCCAAGTGTCAGGCACTGAAGCTTTCTTT,CASSQVSGTEAFF
15,NA,TRBJ1-3,TRBV4-1,NA,TGCGCCAGCAGCCAAGGACCCGACTCTGGAAACACCATATATTTT,CASSQGPDSGNTIYF
14,NA,TRBJ1-2,TRBV4-1,NA,TGCGCCAGCAGCCAAGGTCTGATTGAGGGAGGCTACACCTTC,CASSQGLIEGGYTF
13,NA,TRBJ2-1,TRBV6-2/TRBV6-3,NA,TGTGCCAGCAGTTACGCGGGTTACAATGAGCAGTTCTTC,CASSYAGYNEQFF
15,NA,TRBJ1-2,TRBV3-1/TRBV3-2,NA,TGTGCCAGCAGCCAACCGTCGGCTGGGAACTATGGCTACACCTTC,CASSQPSAGNYGYTF
16,TRBD2,TRBJ2-1,TRBV6-4,NA,TGTGCCAGCAGTGGCTCGGGACTAGCGGATTACAATGAGCAGTTCTTC,CASSGSGLADYNEQFF
13,NA,TRBJ1-2,TRBV27,NA,TGTGCCAGCAGCTTCAGGGTATCTCTGGGCTACACCTTC,CASSFRVSLGYTF
17,TRBD1,TRBJ2-5,TRBV7-7,once,TGTGCTAGCAGCTTAACCGGGACAGGGAGGGTGAGGGAGACCCAGTACTTC,CASSLTGTGRVRETQYF
16,NA,TRBJ1-1,TRBV10-3,NA,TGTGCCATCAGTGAGTCGGAGTTAATCATGAACACTGAAGCTTTCTTT,CAISESELIMNTEAFF
14,NA,TRBJ1-1,TRBV7-8,NA,TGTGCCAGCAGCTTGGGGGTGATGAACACTGAAGCTTTCTTT,CASSLGVMNTEAFF
15,TRBD1,TRBJ1-6,TRBV25-1,once,TGTGCCAGCAGCGCCCGGGACAGAAATAATTCACCCCTCCACTTT,CASSARDRNNSPLHF
9,NA,TRBJ2-7,TRBV3-1/TRBV3-2,few,TGTGCCAGCAACCACGAGCAGTACTTC,CASNHEQYF
15,NA,TRBJ1-1,TRBV6-6,NA,TGTGCCAGCAGTTACTCGAACACTATGAACACTGAAGCTTTCTTT,CASSYSNTMNTEAFF
14,NA,TRBJ1-1,TRBV10-3,NA,TGTGCCATCAGTGAATCTTGGGGGGTCGGGGAGGCTTTCTTT,CAISESWGVGEAFF
15,TRBD1,TRBJ2-7,TRBV6-4,once,TGTGCCAGCAGTCCTCAGCCAGGGGGCTCCTACGAGCAGTACTTC,CASSPQPGGSYEQYF
14,TRBD1,TRBJ2-5,TRBV6-5,NA,TGTGCCAGCAGACGATTCGGGACAGGGTTGGCCCAGTACTTC,CASRRFGTGLAQYF
17,TRBD1,TRBJ2-3,TRBV19,NA,TGTGCCAGTAGTGCCACCCCCGAGACAGGGTTTCCAGATACGCAGTATTTT,CASSATPETGFPDTQYF